The 21 T cell receptor beta chains below all came from one sample that was sequenced in a study of blood T cell repertoires in COVID-19. Method: immunoSEQ multiplex PCR; TCRdb's copy keeps in-frame clones and lacks some. The sample yields tens of thousands of clones, 84% seen once. Input material: peripheral blood. These receptors were taken from a woman older than 75 with acute or convalescent COVID-19.

This sequence joins TRBV28 and TRBJ2-7; D is undetermined. Germline V gene data show CDR1 as MDHEN and CDR2 as SYDVKM. CDR3 length: 11 residues. V shed 5 bases and J shed 4 bases, with 6 bases lying between them. CDR3 bases: TGTGCCAGCAGTCCCCGGTACGAGCAGTACTTC. It codes for CASSPRYEQYF.

The chain is built from TRBV19 and TRBJ2-2, with TRBD2 as a possible D gene (6 bases). Germline lookup yields CDR1 LNHDA and CDR2 SQIVND (reference sequence). V was cut by 2 bases and J by 6 bases, with 13 bases left in between. The CDR3 has 15 residues. CDR3 loop: CASSIFGGNAGELFF. In DNA form, the CDR3 reads TGTGCCAGTAGTATATTCGGGGGAAACGCCGGGGAGCTGTTTTTT.

The V gene is TRBV28, the J gene TRBJ1-6; D is undetermined. Germline lookup yields CDR1 MDHEN and CDR2 SYDVKM. This CDR3 region has 13 residues. CDR3 protein: CAARGQYNSPLHF. In DNA form, the CDR3 reads TGTGCGGCACGCGGGCAGTATAATTCACCCCTCCACTTT.

Regarding this clone: The conserved phenylalanine or tryptophan is not found at the CDR3 terminus, so this likely reflects a read error. It is unclear where the CDR3 begins or ends on the DNA, so no DNA is shown, and the CDR3 is as TCRdb lists it. The CDR3 reads CASTRSWAC. The rearrangement joins TRBV12-3 or TRBV12-4 to TRBJ2-7; TRBD1, the table's D call, was not compared with the DNA. The CDR3 spans 9 amino acids, including both terminal residues.

This clone was recorded a few times. V and J are TRBV2 and TRBJ1-1; D call uncertain. Germline CDR1 SNHLY, CDR2 FYNNEI. V dropped 5 bases and J dropped 1 base, with 8 bases sitting between them. This CDR3 has 13 residues. DNA of the CDR3: TGTGCCAGCAGTAGAGGCGAGAACACTGAAGCTTTCTTT. Translating it yields CASSRGENTEAFF.

This clone has just a few counts. The J gene is TRBJ1-2, the V gene TRBV18, with a possible D match to TRBD1 (6 bases). The CDR3 runs to 15 residues. In germline, CDR1 is KGHSH, CDR2 LQKENI. V lost 0 bases and J lost 8, with 16 bases in between. The CDR3 DNA reads TGTGCCAGCTCACCACCAGGGGGAGAGCTATGGGGCTACACCTTC. It codes for CASSPPGGELWGYTF.

The chain links TRBV6-2 or TRBV6-3 to TRBJ1-6, with TRBD1 matching over 10 bases. The CDR3 is 16 amino acids. V was clipped by 4 bases and J by 9 bases; unmatched bases: 9. CDR1 and CDR2 (germline): MNHEY, SVGEGT. The CDR3 region has the DNA TGTGCCAGCAGTTTCTCCGGGACAGGGGCCTCTTCACCCCTCCACTTT. Translation gives CASSFSGTGASSPLHF.

V usage is TRBV30 and J usage is TRBJ2-3; D call uncertain. This CDR3 contains 13 residues. Germline V lookup: CDR1 GTSNPN, CDR2 SVGIG (reference sequence). Trimming shortened V by 0 bases and J by 2 bases, and 6 bases separated the two germline ends. The CDR3 bases are TGTGCCTGGAGTGTCTCTTACACAGATACGCAGTATTTT. As protein: CAWSVSYTDTQYF.

The chain has TRBV18 and TRBJ2-7, with D unresolved. The germline CDR1 and CDR2 sequences are KGHSH and LQKENI. CDR3 size: 14 residues. V was trimmed by 0 bases and J by 1 base, leaving 7 bases between them. In nucleotides, the CDR3 is TGTGCCAGCTCACCACCTAGTTATTCCTACGAGCAGTACTTC. This encodes CASSPPSYSYEQYF.

This chain connects TRBV28 to TRBJ1-4; 8 nucleotides line up with TRBD1. The germline V gene encodes CDR1 MDHEN and CDR2 SYDVKM. V gave up 1 base and J gave up 6 bases; unmatched junction bases: 1. This CDR3 contains 14 residues. CDR3 residues: CASSLSGGDEKLFF. The CDR3 bases are TGTGCCAGCAGTTTATCAGGGGGCGATGAAAAACTGTTTTTT. The full variable domain, its missing parts supplied by reference TRBV28 and TRBJ1-4, is DVKVTQSSRYLVKRTGEKVFLECVQDMDHENMFWYRQDPGLGLRLIYFSYDVKMKEKGDIPEGYSVSREKKERFSLILESASTNQTSMYLCASSLSGGDEKLFFGSGTQLSVL.

In the case of this clone: The limits of the CDR3 on the DNA are not certain, so only TCRdb's listed CDR3 is given. V gene TRBV11-2 combines with J gene TRBJ2-7; the table's D call of TRBD2 was not tested on the DNA. 16 amino acids form the CDR3, both terminal residues included. CDR1 is SGHAT and CDR2 is FQNNGV in the germline V gene. The chain's CDR3 is CASSFARGTSGGGLYF.

V gene TRBV2 combines with J gene TRBJ1-1, with TRBD1 matching 10 bases. V was pared by 7 bases and J by 7 bases, with 12 bases of the junction left unmatched. Germline loops: CDR1 SNHLY, CDR2 FYNNEI. This CDR3 comprises 15 residues. Here the CDR3 DNA reads TGTGCCAGCACCGGATCTGGGGACAGGGGATTTGAAGCTTTCTTT. Protein sequence: CASTGSGDRGFEAFF.

This sequence joins TRBV4-3 and TRBJ2-1; D is undetermined. The ends were cut back, 4 bases at V and 0 bases at J, with 10 bases in the middle. The CDR3 sequence is 15 residues long. Germline assignment: CDR1 LGHNA and CDR2 YSLEER. Here the CDR3 DNA reads TGCGCCAGCAGCCCCCGACAAAGCTCCTACAATGAGCAGTTCTTC. Translating gives CASSPRQSSYNEQFF.

V usage is TRBV16 and J usage is TRBJ2-1; TRBD1 is a possible D gene (6 bases). This CDR3 has 13 amino acids. CDR1 is KGHSY and CDR2 is FQNENV in the germline V gene. Between the trimmed V and J ends, which lost 3 bases and 5 bases, there was a span of 8 bases. In DNA form, the CDR3 reads TGTGCCAGCAGCCAGGGGGCGGACAATGAGCAGTTCTTC. Translation: CASSQGADNEQFF. Full variable domain (rest looked up from reference TRBV16 and TRBJ2-1): GEEVAQTPKHLVRGEGQKAKLYCAPIKGHSYVFWYQQVLKNEFKFLISFQNENVFDETGMPKERFSAKCLPNSPCSLEIQATKLEDSAVYFCASSQGADNEQFFGPGTRLTVL.

CDR3 loop: CASSTRDTSYNEQFF. DNA for the CDR3: TGTGCCAGTAGTACCCGGGACACCTCCTACAATGAGCAGTTCTTC. This chain links TRBV19 with TRBJ2-1, with a weak D call TRBD1 (6 bases). Germline V gene data show CDR1 as LNHDA and CDR2 as SQIVND (reference sequence). V lost 4 bases and J lost 0, with 10 bases in between. The CDR3 has 15 residues.

The chain employs TRBV19 and TRBJ1-5, with D tentatively TRBD1 (5 bases). Trimming removed 6 bases at V and 2 bases at J, with 17 bases between. CDR3 length: 16 residues. The V gene's germline CDR1 is LNHDA and CDR2 SQIVND (reference sequence). The CDR3 DNA sequence: TGTGCCAGTAGCCCTCAGGGCAACCGGGGCAATCAGCCCCAGCATTTT. It yields the protein CASSPQGNRGNQPQHF. The full variable domain, with the rest looked up from reference TRBV19 and TRBJ1-5, is DGGITQSPKYLFRKEGQNVTLSCEQNLNHDAMYWYRQDPGQGLRLIYYSQIVNDFQKGDIAEGYSVSREKKESFPLTVTSAQKNPTAFYLCASSPQGNRGNQPQHFGDGTRLSIL.

The CDR3 here is CASSVGLIDTQYF. The CDR3 region has the DNA TGTGCCAGCAGCGTGGGACTTATAGATACGCAGTATTTT. This chain uses TRBV11-3 with TRBJ2-3, with D possibly matching TRBD2 (6 bases). The CDR3 length is 13 residues. Germline values: CDR1 SGHNT, CDR2 YENEEA. Trimming stripped 5 bases from V and 5 bases from J, with 11 bases between.

The chain employs TRBV27 and TRBJ2-3, with TRBD2 as a possible D gene (6 bases). Trimming stripped 3 bases from V and 9 bases from J, with 10 bases between. Per germline, CDR1 MNHEY and CDR2 SMNVEV (reference sequence). This CDR3 spans 12 amino acids. The CDR3 sequence: CASSFGGMTQYF. The CDR3 nucleotides read TGTGCCAGCAGTTTCGGCGGGATGACGCAGTATTTT.

The chain combines TRBV6-6 with TRBJ1-4; 8 bases are shared with TRBD1. CDR3 length equals 14 residues. In germline, CDR1 is MNHNY, CDR2 SVGAGI (reference sequence). Trimming at V came to 5 bases and at J to 9 bases, leaving 8 bases not matched to a gene. In nucleotides, the CDR3 is TGTGCCAGCAGTACGACAGGGGTCAATAAAAAACTGTTTTTT. Protein product: CASSTTGVNKKLFF.

The CDR3 coding sequence is TGTGCCAGCAGTGAACCCATAGGGGTAACCTCCTACAATGAGCAGTTCTTC. This sequence encodes CASSEPIGVTSYNEQFF. V is TRBV6-1 and J is TRBJ2-1, with D perhaps TRBD1 (5 bases). Per the germline V gene, CDR1 is MNHNS and CDR2 is SASEGT. The CDR3 is 17 amino acids. Trimming took off 2 bases at V and 0 bases at J, with 14 bases between the two ends.

This clone was seen a single time. The chain is built from TRBV5-6 and TRBJ1-2; D perhaps matches TRBD1 (6 bases). V was cut by 3 bases and J by 4 bases, with 13 bases left in between. The CDR3 spans 14 residues. The germline V gene encodes CDR1 SGHDT and CDR2 YYEEEE. CDR3 amino acids: CASSYPTGSYGYTF. The CDR3 DNA is TGTGCCAGCAGCTACCCGACAGGAAGCTATGGCTACACCTTC.